This TCR beta chain was found in a study of blood T cell repertoires in COVID-19. Study-wide background: Samples came from the United States, Italy and Spain, spanning acute and convalescent COVID-19. From T cells, B-cell-depleted T cells, or PBMCs came the material, which was cDNA or gDNA.

Germline values: CDR1 SGHNT, CDR2 YYREEE (reference sequence). The length of the CDR3 is 14 residues. V lost 9 bases and J 4 bases, leaving 19 bases between the germline ends. TCRdb's copy holds only in-frame clones and misses some; the assay was immunoSEQ multiplex PCR. The table lists under 150,000 clones, just under 90% of them singletons. V is TRBV5-4 and J is TRBJ1-2; a weak D match, TRBD1 (6 bases). The specimen sequenced was peripheral blood. This clonotype was sampled from a woman aged 40 to 50 with acute or convalescent COVID-19. The CDR3 here is CATTPGGQTYGYTF. CDR3 DNA sequence: TGTGCCACCACACCGGGGGGGCAAACCTATGGCTACACCTTC.